This entry concerns a single T cell receptor (beta chain). What it binds is not known. The data were taken from a study of T cells in localized non-small cell lung cancer. Overall study results and limits: Tumor showed lower T cell clonality than uninvolved adjacent lung, where it was highest. Appearance in adjacent lung was seen for a median 57 of the top 100 tumor clones.

Using immunoSEQ multiplex PCR, the repertoire was profiled, and TCRdb retains in-frame clones only, with some absent. In the table there are about 72,000 clones, around four fifths of which are singletons. The starting material was peripheral blood, obtained before any cancer treatment. This receptor was obtained from a female donor aged 60 or older with stage I lung adenocarcinoma.

The DNA for the CDR3 is TGTGCCAGCAGTCGGAAAGGGCTCACTGAAGCTTTCTTT. Protein sequence: CASSRKGLTEAFF. J is TRBJ1-1 and V is TRBV7-2; D not certain. This CDR3 contains 13 residues. Germline V lookup: CDR1 SGHTA, CDR2 FQGNSA. The V end lost 6 bases, the J end lost 4 bases, and 12 bases lay between the germline ends.